What follows are 19 T cell receptor beta chains derived from one specimen sequenced in a study of beta chain features in type 1 diabetes (dated by TCRdb to between 2018 and 2020). The library relied on the immunoSEQ multiplex PCR assay. The entire isolated RNA was reverse transcribed using the High Capacity cDNA Reverse Transcription Kit, and thus expressed TCRB transcripts were sequenced. The clones in this table, taken by TCRdb from immuneACCESS, are in-frame only. Not every clone is retained; where verified, under half of the shortfall comes from an unresolved V gene, and the cause of the rest is unknown. Recorded for this sample are 120,000 to 150,000 clones; roughly a tenth of them occurred a single time. The ten largest make up under 1.5% of the sample. The source material was naive CD4+ T cells from blood. Reading the label with the study, this specimen's cell subset or site is: true naive CD4+ T cells. The receptors were gathered from a man aged 18 to 30 in good health.

A few counts support this clone. The rearrangement uses TRBV7-2 and TRBJ2-3, with 9 bases identical to TRBD2. Unmatched junction bases numbered 12, after V lost 2 bases and J lost 3 bases. The length of the CDR3 is 18 residues. The germline V gene has CDR1 SGHTA and CDR2 FQGNSA. The CDR3 protein is CASSLYQSAGGVTDTQYF. In DNA, the CDR3 is TGTGCCAGCAGCTTATACCAGTCGGCGGGGGGGGTAACAGATACGCAGTATTTT.

J is TRBJ2-3 and V is TRBV7-2; a possible D gene is TRBD1 (6 bases). V shed 5 bases and J shed 7 bases, with 19 bases lying between them. The CDR3 runs 15 residues. Per germline, CDR1 SGHTA and CDR2 FQGNSA. The CDR3 here is CASSPFRDIPHTQYF. In DNA form, the CDR3 reads TGTGCCAGCAGCCCCTTCCGGGACATCCCTCATACGCAGTATTTT.

This chain connects TRBV11-2 to TRBJ2-3; D not certain. CDR1 and CDR2 from the germline V gene are SGHAT and FQNNGV. The CDR3 is 14 amino acids. Trimming removed 4 bases at V and 1 base at J, with 9 bases between. The CDR3 spells CASSSERRTDTQYF. The CDR3 DNA reads as TGTGCCAGCAGCTCGGAGAGGCGCACAGATACGCAGTATTTT.

The CDR3 region is CASRSRGLDEKLFF. CDR3 nucleotides: TGTGCCAGCAGATCCAGGGGGCTCGATGAAAAACTGTTTTTT. The V call is TRBV2, the J call TRBJ1-4; 8 bases align to TRBD1. Germline trimming cut 6 bases from V and 6 bases from J; bases unmatched to any gene: 6. Per the germline V gene, CDR1 is SNHLY and CDR2 is FYNNEI. The CDR3 has 14 amino acids.

The J gene is TRBJ2-1, the V gene TRBV4-1, with TRBD2 matching over 11 bases. Germline CDR1 MGHRA, CDR2 YSYEKL. With V trimmed by 0 bases and J by 3 bases, 7 bases remained unmatched. This CDR3 comprises 18 residues. CDR3 DNA sequence: TGCGCCAGCAGCCAAGATGGACCCGGGACTAGCGGCTACAATGAGCAGTTCTTC. Protein product: CASSQDGPGTSGYNEQFF.

The V gene is TRBV5-1, the J gene TRBJ2-3, with D maybe TRBD1 (6 bases). The CDR3 consists of 16 residues. Germline CDR1 SGHRS, CDR2 YFSETQ. Trimming stripped 0 bases from V and 2 bases from J, with 13 bases between. The CDR3 bases are TGCGCCAGCAGCTTGGGGGTCGTGGGGGCCACAGATACGCAGTATTTT. Amino acid sequence: CASSLGVVGATDTQYF.

This clone came up a few times. The V call is TRBV4-3, the J call TRBJ2-1; 9 positions agree with TRBD1. CDR1 and CDR2 (germline): LGHNA, YSLEER. The CDR3 consists of 15 residues. Germline trimming cut 5 bases from V and 7 bases from J; bases unmatched to any gene: 9. Here the CDR3 reads CASSSRDRARNEQFF. The CDR3 nucleotides are TGCGCCAGCAGCTCCCGGGACAGGGCGCGGAATGAGCAGTTCTTC.

This clone was detected only a few times. V usage is TRBV11-2 and J usage is TRBJ2-4, with 9 bases lining up with TRBD2. In germline, CDR1 is SGHAT, CDR2 FQNNGV. CDR3 length equals 16 residues. V lost 1 base, J lost 4 bases, and 5 bases stayed unmatched. In DNA form, the CDR3 reads TGTGCCAGCAGCTTAGTGGTAGCGGGGGAGAAAAACATTCAGTACTTC. It specifies CASSLVVAGEKNIQYF.

This chain joins TRBV2 and TRBJ2-3; 11 nucleotides agree with TRBD2. The V segment lost 7 bases and the J segment 2 bases; nucleotides outside the gene matches: 11. The germline gives CDR1 SNHLY, CDR2 FYNNEI. The CDR3 totals 17 residues. The CDR3 is CASIKGTSGASTDTQYF. The CDR3 DNA reads as TGTGCCAGCATTAAAGGGACTAGCGGTGCCTCCACAGATACGCAGTATTTT. Full variable domain (outside the CDR3, taken from reference TRBV2 and TRBJ2-3): EPEVTQTPSHQVTQMGQEVILRCVPISNHLYFYWYRQILGQKVEFLVSFYNNEISEKSEIFDDQFSVERPDGSNFTLKIRSTKLEDSAMYFCASIKGTSGASTDTQYFGPGTRLTVL.

The chain is built from TRBV5-1 and TRBJ2-2; D perhaps matches TRBD1 (5 bases). This CDR3 has 13 amino acids. Germline V CDR1 and CDR2: SGHRS, YFSETQ. With 2 bases removed from V and 5 bases from J, the gap between germline ends came to 7 bases. This CDR3 is CASSLGVTGELFF. The CDR3, as DNA: TGCGCCAGCAGCTTAGGGGTAACCGGGGAGCTGTTTTTT. The whole variable domain, filled in from reference TRBV5-1 and TRBJ2-2, reads KAGVTQTPRYLIKTRGQQVTLSCSPISGHRSVSWYQQTPGQGLQFLFEYFSETQRNKGNFPGRFSGRQFSNSRSEMNVSTLELGDSALYLCASSLGVTGELFFGEGSRLTVL.

The V gene is TRBV5-4, the J gene TRBJ2-1; 10 nucleotides agree with TRBD2. Germline trimming cut 4 bases from V and 7 bases from J; bases unmatched to any gene: 8. Germline-derived CDR1 and CDR2 are SGHNT and YYREEE (reference sequence). CDR3 length: 15 amino acids. CDR3 protein: CASSRSGGAGNEQFF. The CDR3 nucleotides are TGTGCCAGCAGCCGGAGCGGGGGGGCTGGAAATGAGCAGTTCTTC.

V usage is TRBV5-4 and J usage is TRBJ2-3, with D perhaps matching TRBD2 (5 bases). The CDR3 consists of 14 residues. Trimming shortened V by 0 bases and J by 8 bases, and 13 bases separated the two germline ends. The germline gives CDR1 SGHNT, CDR2 YYREEE (reference sequence). CDR3 residues: CASSLANDGGTQYF. In DNA, the CDR3 is TGTGCCAGCAGCTTGGCCAACGATGGAGGTACGCAGTATTTT. Filled out from reference TRBV5-4 and TRBJ2-3, the complete variable domain reads ETGVTQSPTHLIKTRGQQVTLRCSSQSGHNTVSWYQQALGQGPQFIFQYYREEENGRGNFPPRFSGLQFPNYSSELNVNALELDDSALYLCASSLANDGGTQYFGPGTRLTVL.

The chain is built from TRBV4-1 and TRBJ2-7; the D gene is possibly TRBD1 (7 bases). Deletions cut 3 bases from V and 4 bases from J, with 19 bases between. CDR3 size: 16 residues. The germline V gene encodes CDR1 MGHRA and CDR2 YSYEKL. CDR3 in DNA: TGCGCCAGCAGCCAGAGCCCGGGGACAGCGGGTTACGAGCAGTACTTC. Encoded protein: CASSQSPGTAGYEQYF.

V is TRBV30 and J is TRBJ2-2; 7 bases are shared with TRBD1. After removal of 2 bases from V and 8 bases from J, the junction contained 2 bases not matched to a gene. The germline V gene has CDR1 GTSNPN and CDR2 SVGIG (reference sequence). The CDR3 spans 12 residues. This CDR3 is CAWSQGEGELFF. CDR3 in DNA: TGTGCCTGGAGTCAGGGGGAGGGGGAGCTGTTTTTT.

This chain joins TRBV25-1 and TRBJ2-1; maybe TRBD1 (7 bases). The CDR3 has 15 residues. The V gene lost 2 bases and the J gene lost 2 bases, with 10 bases spanning the gap. Germline V gives CDR1 MGHDK, CDR2 SYGVNS. For the CDR3, the DNA is TGTGCCAGCAGTGAAGGCAGGGGGGCCTACAATGAGCAGTTCTTC. It yields the protein CASSEGRGAYNEQFF.

Here the CDR3 reads CAWSLDRSEQYF. The CDR3 DNA reads as TGTGCCTGGAGCCTCGACAGATCCGAGCAGTACTTC. The chain links TRBV30 to TRBJ2-7; maybe TRBD1 (5 bases). The CDR3 totals 12 residues. CDR1 and CDR2 from the germline V gene are GTSNPN and SVGIG (reference sequence). The ends were cut back, 3 bases at V and 6 bases at J, with 12 bases in the middle.

The chain combines TRBV2 with TRBJ2-5; 15 nucleotides line up with TRBD2. V gave up 6 bases and J gave up 7 bases; unmatched junction bases: 15. This CDR3 is built from 18 residues. The germline V gene encodes CDR1 SNHLY and CDR2 FYNNEI. In DNA, the CDR3 is TGTGCCAGCAGACCTACCGGGACTAGCGGGGGGCCTTGGTGGACCCAGTACTTC. It yields the protein CASRPTGTSGGPWWTQYF. The complete variable domain, with remaining parts taken from reference TRBV2 and TRBJ2-5, reads EPEVTQTPSHQVTQMGQEVILRCVPISNHLYFYWYRQILGQKVEFLVSFYNNEISEKSEIFDDQFSVERPDGSNFTLKIRSTKLEDSAMYFCASRPTGTSGGPWWTQYFGPGTRLLVL.

A few counts support this clone. The chain employs TRBV2 and TRBJ2-5; D is ambiguous. The CDR3 is made up of 13 amino acids. From germline, CDR1 is SNHLY and CDR2 FYNNEI. V gave up 6 bases and J gave up 2 bases, with 10 bases separating them. The CDR3 sequence is CASSVEQQETQYF. CDR3 coding DNA: TGTGCCAGCAGCGTGGAACAGCAAGAGACCCAGTACTTC.

The chain couples TRBV5-1 to TRBJ2-7, with 8 positions matching TRBD1. The CDR3 consists of 14 residues. Germline V gene lookup returns CDR1 SGHRS and CDR2 YFSETQ. V lost 0 bases and J lost 3; bases outside the gene matches: 2. CDR3 in amino acids: CASSLAGTGYEQYF. The CDR3 bases are TGCGCCAGCAGCTTGGCCGGGACAGGCTACGAGCAGTACTTC.